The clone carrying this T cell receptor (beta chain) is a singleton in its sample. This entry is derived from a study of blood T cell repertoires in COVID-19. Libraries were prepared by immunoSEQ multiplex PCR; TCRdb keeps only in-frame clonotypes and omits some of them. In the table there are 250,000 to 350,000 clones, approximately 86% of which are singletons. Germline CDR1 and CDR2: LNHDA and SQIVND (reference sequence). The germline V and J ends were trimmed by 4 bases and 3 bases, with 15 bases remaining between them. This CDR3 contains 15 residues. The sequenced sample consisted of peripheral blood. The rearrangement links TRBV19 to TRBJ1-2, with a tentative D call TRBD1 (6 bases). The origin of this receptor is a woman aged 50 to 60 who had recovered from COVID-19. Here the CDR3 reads CASSTPGAGDYGYTF. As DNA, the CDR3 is TGTGCCAGTAGTACCCCTGGGGCAGGGGACTATGGCTACACCTTC.